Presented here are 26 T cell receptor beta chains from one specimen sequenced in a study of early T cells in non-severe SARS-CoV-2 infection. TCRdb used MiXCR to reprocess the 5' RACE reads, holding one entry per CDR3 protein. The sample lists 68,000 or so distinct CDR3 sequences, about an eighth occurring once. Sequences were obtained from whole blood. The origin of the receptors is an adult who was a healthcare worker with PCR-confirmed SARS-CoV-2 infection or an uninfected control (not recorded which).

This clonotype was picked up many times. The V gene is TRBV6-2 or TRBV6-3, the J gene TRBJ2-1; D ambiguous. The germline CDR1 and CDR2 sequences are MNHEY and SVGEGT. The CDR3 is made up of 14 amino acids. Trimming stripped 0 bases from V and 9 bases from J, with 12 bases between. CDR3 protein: CASSYSMAGGEQFF. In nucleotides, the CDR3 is TGTGCCAGCAGTTACTCGATGGCAGGCGGTGAGCAGTTCTTC.

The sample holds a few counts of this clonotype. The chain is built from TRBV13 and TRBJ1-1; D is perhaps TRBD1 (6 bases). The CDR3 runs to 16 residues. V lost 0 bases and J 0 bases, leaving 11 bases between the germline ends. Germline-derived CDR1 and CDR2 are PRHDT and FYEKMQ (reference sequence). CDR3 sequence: CASSLGWGALNTEAFF. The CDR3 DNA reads TGTGCCAGCAGCTTAGGGTGGGGGGCCTTGAACACTGAAGCTTTCTTT. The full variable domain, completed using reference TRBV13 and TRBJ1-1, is AAGVIQSPRHLIKEKRETATLKCYPIPRHDTVYWYQQGPGQDPQFLISFYEKMQSDKGSIPDRFSAQQFSDYHSELNMSSLELGDSALYFCASSLGWGALNTEAFFGQGTRLTVV.

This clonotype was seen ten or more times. The CDR3, as DNA: TGTGCCAGCAGCGATACATCGGGGGCCAACACCGGGGAGCTGTTTTTT. This sequence encodes CASSDTSGANTGELFF. The V and J genes are TRBV7-8 and TRBJ2-2; D tentatively fits TRBD1 or TRBD2 (6 bases each). With 5 bases removed from V and 2 bases from J, the gap between germline ends came to 15 bases. Germline CDR1 and CDR2: SGHVS and FQNEAQ. This CDR3 has 16 amino acids.

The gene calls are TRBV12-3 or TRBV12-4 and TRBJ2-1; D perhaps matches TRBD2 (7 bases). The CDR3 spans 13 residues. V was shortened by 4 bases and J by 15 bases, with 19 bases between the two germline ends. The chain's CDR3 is CASSYGLTGGWFF. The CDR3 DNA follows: TGTGCCAGCAGTTATGGCCTAACGGGGGGCTGGTTCTTC.

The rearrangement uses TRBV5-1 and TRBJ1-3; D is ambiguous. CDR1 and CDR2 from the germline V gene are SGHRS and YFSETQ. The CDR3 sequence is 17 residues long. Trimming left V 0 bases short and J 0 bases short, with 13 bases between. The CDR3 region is CASSLGTSLNSGNTIYF. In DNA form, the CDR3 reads TGCGCCAGCAGCTTGGGGACCAGCTTAAACTCTGGAAACACCATATATTTT.

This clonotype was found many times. This chain's CDR3 is CASKISWNTEAFF. CDR3 DNA: TGTGCCAGCAAAATCTCCTGGAACACTGAAGCTTTCTTT. The rearrangement joins TRBV5-4 to TRBJ1-1; the D is unclear. The V and J ends lost 6 bases and 1 base respectively, with 10 bases between them. Germline V gene lookup returns CDR1 SGHNT and CDR2 YYREEE (reference sequence). The CDR3 length is 13 residues.

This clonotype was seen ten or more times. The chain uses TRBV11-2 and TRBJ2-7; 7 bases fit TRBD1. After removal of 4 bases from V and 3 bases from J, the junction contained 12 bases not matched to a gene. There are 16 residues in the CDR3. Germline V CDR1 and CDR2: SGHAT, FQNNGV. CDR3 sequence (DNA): TGTGCCAGCAGCTCCTACGGCAGGGGGTCCCTCTACGAGCAGTACTTC. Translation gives CASSSYGRGSLYEQYF.

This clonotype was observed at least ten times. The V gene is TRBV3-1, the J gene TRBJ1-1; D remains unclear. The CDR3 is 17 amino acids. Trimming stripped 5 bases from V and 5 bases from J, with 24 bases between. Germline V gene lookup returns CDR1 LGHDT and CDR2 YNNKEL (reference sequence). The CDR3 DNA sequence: TGTGCCAGCAGCAGCGGCACGGGCCCCGAAGCGGATACTGAAGCTTTCTTT. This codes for CASSSGTGPEADTEAFF.

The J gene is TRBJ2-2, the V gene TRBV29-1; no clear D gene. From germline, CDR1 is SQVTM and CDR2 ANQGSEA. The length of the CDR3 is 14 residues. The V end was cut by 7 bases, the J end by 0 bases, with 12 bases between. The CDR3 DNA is TGCAGCGCCGTGTGGGGAACGAACACCGGGGAGCTGTTTTTT. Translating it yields CSAVWGTNTGELFF.

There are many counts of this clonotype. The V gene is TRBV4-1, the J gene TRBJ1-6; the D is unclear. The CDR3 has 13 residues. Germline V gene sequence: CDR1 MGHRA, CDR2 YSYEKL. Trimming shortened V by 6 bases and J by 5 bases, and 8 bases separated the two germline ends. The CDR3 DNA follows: TGCGCCAGCAGAACAGAAGATAATTCACCCCTCCACTTT. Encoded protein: CASRTEDNSPLHF.

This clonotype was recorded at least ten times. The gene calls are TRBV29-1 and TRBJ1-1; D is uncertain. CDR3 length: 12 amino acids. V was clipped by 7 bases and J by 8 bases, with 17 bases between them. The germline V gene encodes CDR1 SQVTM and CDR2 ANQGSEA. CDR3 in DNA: TGCAGCGCACCGGATGGACGGTTCGAAGCTTTCTTT. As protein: CSAPDGRFEAFF.

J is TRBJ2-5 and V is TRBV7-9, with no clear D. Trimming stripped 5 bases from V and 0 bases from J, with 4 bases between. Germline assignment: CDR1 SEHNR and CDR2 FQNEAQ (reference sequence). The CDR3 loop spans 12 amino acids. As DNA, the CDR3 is TGTGCCAGCAGCACCTACCAAGAGACCCAGTACTTC. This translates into CASSTYQETQYF.

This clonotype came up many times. DNA of the CDR3: TGTGCCAGCTCACCACCGGGGGGGGGAAGCACAGATACGCAGTATTTT. This gives the protein CASSPPGGGSTDTQYF. The J gene is TRBJ2-3, the V gene TRBV18; TRBD2 agrees at 7 bases. CDR1 and CDR2 (germline): KGHSH, LQKENI. The length of the CDR3 is 16 residues. V lost 0 bases, J lost 0 bases, and 3 bases stayed unmatched.

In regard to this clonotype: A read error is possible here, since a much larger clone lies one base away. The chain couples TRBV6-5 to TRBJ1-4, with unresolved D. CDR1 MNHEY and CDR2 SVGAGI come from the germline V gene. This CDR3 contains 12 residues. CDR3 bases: TGTGCCAGCAGAAGATTGAATGAAAAACTGTTATTT. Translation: CASRRLNEKLLF.

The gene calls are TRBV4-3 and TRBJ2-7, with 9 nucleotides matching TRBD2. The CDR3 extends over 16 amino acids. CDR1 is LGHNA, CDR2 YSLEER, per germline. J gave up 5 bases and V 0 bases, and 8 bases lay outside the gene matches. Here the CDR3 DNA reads TGCGCCAGCAGCCAAGATCACCTTAGCGGGGGACACGAGCAGTACTTC. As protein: CASSQDHLSGGHEQYF.

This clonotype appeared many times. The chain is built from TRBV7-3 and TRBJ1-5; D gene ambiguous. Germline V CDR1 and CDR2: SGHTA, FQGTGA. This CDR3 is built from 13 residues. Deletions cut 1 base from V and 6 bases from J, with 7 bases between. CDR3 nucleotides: TGTGCCAGCAGCTTAAGCATGAGTCAGCCCCAGCATTTT. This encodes CASSLSMSQPQHF.

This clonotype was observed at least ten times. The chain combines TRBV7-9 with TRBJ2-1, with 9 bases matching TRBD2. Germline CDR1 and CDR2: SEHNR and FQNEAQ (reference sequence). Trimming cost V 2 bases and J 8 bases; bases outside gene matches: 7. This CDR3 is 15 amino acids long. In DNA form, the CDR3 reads TGTGCCAGCAGCTTAATTCCTAGCGGGAACTATGAGCAGTTCTTC. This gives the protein CASSLIPSGNYEQFF.

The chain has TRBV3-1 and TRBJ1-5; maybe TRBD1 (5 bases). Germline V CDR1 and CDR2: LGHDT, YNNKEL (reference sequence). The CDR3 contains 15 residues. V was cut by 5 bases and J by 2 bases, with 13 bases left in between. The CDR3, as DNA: TGTGCCAGCAGCGCTGGGACCCTTGGCAATCAGCCCCAGCATTTT. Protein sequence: CASSAGTLGNQPQHF.

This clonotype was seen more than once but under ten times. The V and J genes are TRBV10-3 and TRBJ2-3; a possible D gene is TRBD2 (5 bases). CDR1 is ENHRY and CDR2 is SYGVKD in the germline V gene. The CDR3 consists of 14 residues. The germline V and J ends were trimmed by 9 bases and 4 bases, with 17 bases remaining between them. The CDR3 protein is CAIGSSNPPDTQYF. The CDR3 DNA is TGTGCCATAGGGAGTAGTAACCCTCCAGATACGCAGTATTTT.

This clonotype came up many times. CDR3 coding DNA: TGTGCCAGCAGTTTTCCCAGCGCAAGCACAGATACGCAGTATTTT. Its translation is CASSFPSASTDTQYF. V usage is TRBV12-3 or TRBV12-4 and J usage is TRBJ2-3; D gene ambiguous. Trimming shortened V by 3 bases and J by 0 bases, and 10 bases separated the two germline ends. The CDR3 contains 15 residues.

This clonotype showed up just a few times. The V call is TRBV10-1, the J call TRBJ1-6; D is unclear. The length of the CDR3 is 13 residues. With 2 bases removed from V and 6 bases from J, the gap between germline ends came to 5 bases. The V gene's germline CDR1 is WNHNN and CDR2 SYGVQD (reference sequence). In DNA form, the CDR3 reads TGCGCCAGCAGTGAGACAGCTAATTCACCCCTCCACTTT. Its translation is CASSETANSPLHF.

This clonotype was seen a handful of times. This CDR3 is CASSTQPGYGANVLTF. The CDR3, as DNA: TGTGCCAGCAGTACCCAACCGGGGTATGGGGCCAACGTCCTGACTTTC. The chain is built from TRBV27 and TRBJ2-6, with D maybe TRBD2 (5 bases). Germline V gene data show CDR1 as MNHEY and CDR2 as SMNVEV (reference sequence). This CDR3 contains 16 residues. V dropped 5 bases and J dropped 3 bases, with 14 bases sitting between them.

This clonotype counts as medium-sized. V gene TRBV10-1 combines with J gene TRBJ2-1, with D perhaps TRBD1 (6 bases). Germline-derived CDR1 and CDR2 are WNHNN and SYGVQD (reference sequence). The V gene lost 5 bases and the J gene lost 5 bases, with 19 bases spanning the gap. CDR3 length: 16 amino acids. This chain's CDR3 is CASSRPQGSRDNEQFF. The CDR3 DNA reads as TGCGCCAGCAGTAGACCTCAGGGGTCGAGGGACAATGAGCAGTTCTTC.

The CDR3 region is CAIKKEGTEAFF. For the CDR3, the DNA is TGTGCCATCAAAAAAGAGGGTACTGAAGCTTTCTTT. The rearrangement uses TRBV10-3 and TRBJ1-1; D not resolved. CDR1 is ENHRY and CDR2 is SYGVKD in the germline V gene. The V end was cut by 7 bases, the J end by 5 bases, with 11 bases between. The CDR3 extends over 12 amino acids.

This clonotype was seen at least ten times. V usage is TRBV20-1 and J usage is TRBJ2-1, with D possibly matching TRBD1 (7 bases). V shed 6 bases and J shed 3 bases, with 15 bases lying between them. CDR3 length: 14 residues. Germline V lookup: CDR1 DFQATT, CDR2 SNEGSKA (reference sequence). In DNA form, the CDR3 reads TGCAGTGCGAGGGGGCGGGGACGCTACAATGAGCAGTTCTTC. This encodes CSARGRGRYNEQFF.

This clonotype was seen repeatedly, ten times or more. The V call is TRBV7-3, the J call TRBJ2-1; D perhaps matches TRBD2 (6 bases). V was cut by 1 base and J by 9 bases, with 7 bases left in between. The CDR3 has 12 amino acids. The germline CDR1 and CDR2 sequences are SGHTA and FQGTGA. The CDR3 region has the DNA TGTGCCAGCAGCTTAATGGGGGGTGAGCAGTTCTTC. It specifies CASSLMGGEQFF. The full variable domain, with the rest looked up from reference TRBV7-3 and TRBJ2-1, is GAGVSQTPSNKVTEKGKYVELRCDPISGHTALYWYRQSLGQGPEFLIYFQGTGAADDSGLPNDRFFAVRPEGSVSTLKIQRTERGDSAVYLCASSLMGGEQFFGPGTRLTVL.